The subject of this entry is one TCR beta chain. Data came from immunoSEQ multiplex PCR; TCRdb stores just in-frame clones and leaves some out. The sample lists about 120,000 clones, over 90% occurring once. In germline, CDR1 is WSHSY, CDR2 SAAADI. The V end was cut by 1 base, the J end by 1 base, with 5 bases between. This CDR3 contains 14 residues. This record comes from a study of control samples from healthy donors and cancer patients. The TCR was taken from a man aged 30-40 years in good health. The chain carries TRBV10-2 and TRBJ1-5; no definite D call. The material sequenced was blood. This CDR3 reads CASSELGSNQPQHF. The CDR3 bases are TGCGCCAGCAGTGAGTTGGGAAGCAATCAGCCCCAGCATTTT.